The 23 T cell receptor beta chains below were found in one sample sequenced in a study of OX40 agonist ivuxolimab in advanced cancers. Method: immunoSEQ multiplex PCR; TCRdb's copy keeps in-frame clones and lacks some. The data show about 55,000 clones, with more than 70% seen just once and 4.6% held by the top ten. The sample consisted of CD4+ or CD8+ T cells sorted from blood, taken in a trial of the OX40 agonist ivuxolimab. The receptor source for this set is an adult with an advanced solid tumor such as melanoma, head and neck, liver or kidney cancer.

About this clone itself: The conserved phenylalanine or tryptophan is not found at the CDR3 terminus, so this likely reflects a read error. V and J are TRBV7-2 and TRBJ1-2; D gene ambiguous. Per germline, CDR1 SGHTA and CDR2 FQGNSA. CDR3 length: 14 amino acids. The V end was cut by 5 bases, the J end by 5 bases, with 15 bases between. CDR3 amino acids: CASSPGSGYYGYTL. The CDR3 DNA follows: TGTGCCAGCAGCCCCGGGTCGGGGTATTATGGCTACACCCTC.

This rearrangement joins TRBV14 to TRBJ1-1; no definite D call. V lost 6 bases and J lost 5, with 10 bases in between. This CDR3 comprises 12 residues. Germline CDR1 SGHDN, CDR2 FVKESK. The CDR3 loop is CASRVGGTEAFF. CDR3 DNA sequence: TGTGCCAGCAGAGTCGGAGGGACTGAAGCTTTCTTT.

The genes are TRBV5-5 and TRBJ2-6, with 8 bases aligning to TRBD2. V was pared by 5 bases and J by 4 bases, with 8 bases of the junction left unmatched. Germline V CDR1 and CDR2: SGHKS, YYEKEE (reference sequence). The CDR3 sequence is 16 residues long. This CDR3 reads CASSDNIAGGANVLTF. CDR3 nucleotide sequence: TGTGCCAGCAGTGATAATATAGCGGGAGGGGCCAACGTCCTGACTTTC.

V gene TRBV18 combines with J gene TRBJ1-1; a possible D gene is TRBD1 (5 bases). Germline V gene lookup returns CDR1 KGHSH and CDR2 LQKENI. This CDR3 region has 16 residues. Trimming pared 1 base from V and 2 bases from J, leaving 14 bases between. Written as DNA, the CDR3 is TGTGCCAGCTCACCACTAGCCGGACACGAAAACACTGAAGCTTTCTTT. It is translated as CASSPLAGHENTEAFF.

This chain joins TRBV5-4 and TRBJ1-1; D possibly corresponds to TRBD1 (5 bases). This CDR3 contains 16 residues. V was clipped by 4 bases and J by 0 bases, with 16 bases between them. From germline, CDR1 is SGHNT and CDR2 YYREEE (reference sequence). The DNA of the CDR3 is TGTGCCAGCAGCGCCCAAAGGGGACGGCTGAACACTGAAGCTTTCTTT. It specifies CASSAQRGRLNTEAFF.

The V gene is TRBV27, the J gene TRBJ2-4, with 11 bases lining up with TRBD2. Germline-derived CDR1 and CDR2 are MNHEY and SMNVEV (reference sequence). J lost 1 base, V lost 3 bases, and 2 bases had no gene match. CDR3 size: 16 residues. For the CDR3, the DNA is TGTGCCAGCAGTTTCCTAGCGGGAGGTGCCAAAAACATTCAGTACTTC. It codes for CASSFLAGGAKNIQYF.

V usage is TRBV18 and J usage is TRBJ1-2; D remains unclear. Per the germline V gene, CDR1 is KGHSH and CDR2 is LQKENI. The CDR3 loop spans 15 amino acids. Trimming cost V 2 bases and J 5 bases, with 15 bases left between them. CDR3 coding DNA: TGTGCCAGCTCACCAAGTAGCGGCCCCGCTTATGGCTACACCTTC. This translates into CASSPSSGPAYGYTF. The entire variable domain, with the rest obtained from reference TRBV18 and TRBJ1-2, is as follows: NAGVMQNPRHLVRRRGQEARLRCSPMKGHSHVYWYRQLPEEGLKFMVYLQKENIIDESGMPKERFSAEFPKEGPSILRIQQVVRGDSAAYFCASSPSSGPAYGYTFGSGTRLTVV.

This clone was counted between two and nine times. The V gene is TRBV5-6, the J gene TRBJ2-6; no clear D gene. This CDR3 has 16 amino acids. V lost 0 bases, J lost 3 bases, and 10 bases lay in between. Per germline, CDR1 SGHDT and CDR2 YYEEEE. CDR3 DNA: TGTGCCAGCAGCTTGGTCGCTGGCAATGGGGCCAACGTCCTGACTTTC. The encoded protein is CASSLVAGNGANVLTF.

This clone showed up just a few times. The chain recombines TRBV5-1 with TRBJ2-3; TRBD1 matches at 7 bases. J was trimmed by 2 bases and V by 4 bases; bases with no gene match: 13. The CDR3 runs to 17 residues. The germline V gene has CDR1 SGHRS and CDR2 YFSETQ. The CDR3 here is CASSPESFGTATDTQYF. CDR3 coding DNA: TGCGCCAGCAGCCCGGAGTCTTTCGGGACAGCCACAGATACGCAGTATTTT.

Here the CDR3 DNA reads TGTGCCAGCAGTGAAAATACAGGGAGAGGGGAGACCCAGTACTTC. This gives the protein CASSENTGRGETQYF. The rearrangement joins TRBV6-1 to TRBJ2-5, with D possibly being TRBD1 (6 bases). V was cut by 2 bases and J by 5 bases, with 15 bases left in between. CDR1 MNHNS and CDR2 SASEGT come from the germline V gene. The CDR3 is 15 residues long.

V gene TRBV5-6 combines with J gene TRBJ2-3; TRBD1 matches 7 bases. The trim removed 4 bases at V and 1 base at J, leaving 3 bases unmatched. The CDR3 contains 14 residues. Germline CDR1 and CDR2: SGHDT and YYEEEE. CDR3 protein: CASSRGQGTDTQYF. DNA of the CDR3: TGTGCCAGCAGCCGAGGACAGGGCACAGATACGCAGTATTTT.

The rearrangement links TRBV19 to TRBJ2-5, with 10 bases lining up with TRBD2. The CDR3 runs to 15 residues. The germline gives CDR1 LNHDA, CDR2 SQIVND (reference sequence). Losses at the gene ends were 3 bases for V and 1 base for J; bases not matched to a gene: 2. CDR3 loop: CASSIASGSQETQYF. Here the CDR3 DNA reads TGTGCCAGTAGTATCGCTAGCGGGAGCCAAGAGACCCAGTACTTC.

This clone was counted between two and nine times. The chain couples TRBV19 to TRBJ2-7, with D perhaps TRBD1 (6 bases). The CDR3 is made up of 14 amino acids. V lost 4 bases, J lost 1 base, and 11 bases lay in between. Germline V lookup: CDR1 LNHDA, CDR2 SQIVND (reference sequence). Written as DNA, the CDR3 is TGTGCCAGTAGTAATCCTCAGGGGTCCTACGAGCAGTACTTC. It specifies CASSNPQGSYEQYF.

In nucleotides, the CDR3 is TGTGCCAGCAGGAAGACAGGGGGCGGGTACGAGCAGTACTTC. This gives the protein CASRKTGGGYEQYF. The rearrangement links TRBV28 to TRBJ2-7; 10 bases agree with TRBD1. V gave up 6 bases and J gave up 4 bases; unmatched junction bases: 6. CDR3 length equals 14 residues. In germline, CDR1 is MDHEN, CDR2 SYDVKM.

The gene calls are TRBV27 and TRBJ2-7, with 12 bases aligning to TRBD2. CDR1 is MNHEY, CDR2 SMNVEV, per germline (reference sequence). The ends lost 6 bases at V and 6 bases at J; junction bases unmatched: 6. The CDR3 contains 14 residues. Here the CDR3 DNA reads TGTGCCAGCAGAACTAGCGGGAGGAGTTTCGAGCAGTACTTC. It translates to CASRTSGRSFEQYF.

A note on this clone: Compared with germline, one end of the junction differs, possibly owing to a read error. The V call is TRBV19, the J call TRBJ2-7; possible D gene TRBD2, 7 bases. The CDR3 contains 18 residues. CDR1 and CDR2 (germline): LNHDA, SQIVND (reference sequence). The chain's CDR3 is CASSIRLSAGASSHEQYF. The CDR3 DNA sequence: TGTGCCAGTAGTATACGTCTCAGCGCGGGGGCCAGCTCCCACGAGCAGTACTTC.

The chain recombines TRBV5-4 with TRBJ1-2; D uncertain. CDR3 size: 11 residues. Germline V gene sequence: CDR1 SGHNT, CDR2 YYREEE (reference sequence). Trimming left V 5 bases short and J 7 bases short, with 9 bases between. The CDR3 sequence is CASSNSAGYTF. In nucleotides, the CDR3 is TGTGCCAGCAGTAATTCAGCTGGCTACACCTTC. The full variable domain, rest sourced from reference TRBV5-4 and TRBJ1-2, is ETGVTQSPTHLIKTRGQQVTLRCSSQSGHNTVSWYQQALGQGPQFIFQYYREEENGRGNFPPRFSGLQFPNYSSELNVNALELDDSALYLCASSNSAGYTFGSGTRLTVV.

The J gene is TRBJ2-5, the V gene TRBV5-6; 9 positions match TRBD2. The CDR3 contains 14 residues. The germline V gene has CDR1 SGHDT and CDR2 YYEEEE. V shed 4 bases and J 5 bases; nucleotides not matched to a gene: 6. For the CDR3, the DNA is TGTGCCAGCAGCGCGTTAGCGGGAGTGGAGACCCAGTACTTC. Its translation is CASSALAGVETQYF.

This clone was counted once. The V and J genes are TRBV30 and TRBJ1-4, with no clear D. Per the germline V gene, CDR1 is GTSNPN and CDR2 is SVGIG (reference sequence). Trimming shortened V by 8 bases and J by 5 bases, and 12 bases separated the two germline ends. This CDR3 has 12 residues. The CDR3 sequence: CARGGMNEKLFF. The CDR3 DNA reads TGTGCCCGTGGCGGGATGAATGAAAAACTGTTTTTT.

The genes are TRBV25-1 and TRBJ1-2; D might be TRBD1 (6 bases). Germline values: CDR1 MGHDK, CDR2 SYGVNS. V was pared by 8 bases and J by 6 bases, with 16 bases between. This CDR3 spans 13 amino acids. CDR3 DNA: TGTGCCAGCTCCTCCACAGGGACTGATGGCTACACCTTC. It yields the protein CASSSTGTDGYTF.

CDR3 loop: CASSVEGQVMETQYF. DNA of the CDR3: TGTGCCAGCAGCGTAGAGGGACAGGTTATGGAGACCCAGTACTTC. The V and J genes are TRBV9 and TRBJ2-5; 8 bases map to TRBD1. The germline V gene encodes CDR1 SGDLS and CDR2 YYNGEE. The V gene end was trimmed by 0 bases and the J gene end by 5 bases; junction bases not matched to a gene: 6. CDR3 length: 15 amino acids. Together with reference TRBV9 and TRBJ2-5, the CDR3 gives the full variable domain: DSGVTQTPKHLITATGQRVTLRCSPRSGDLSVYWYQQSLDQGLQFLIQYYNGEERAKGNILERFSAQQFPDLHSELNLSSLELGDSALYFCASSVEGQVMETQYFGPGTRLLVL.

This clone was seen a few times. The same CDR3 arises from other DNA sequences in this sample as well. The CDR3 here is CASSIQGGNEKLFF. The CDR3 nucleotides are TGTGCCTCAAGTATCCAGGGTGGTAATGAAAAACTGTTTTTT. The rearrangement uses TRBV19 and TRBJ1-4; D perhaps matches TRBD1 (5 bases). With 11 bases removed from V and 4 bases from J, the gap between germline ends came to 17 bases. The CDR3 contains 14 residues. CDR1 is LNHDA, CDR2 SQIVND, per germline (reference sequence).

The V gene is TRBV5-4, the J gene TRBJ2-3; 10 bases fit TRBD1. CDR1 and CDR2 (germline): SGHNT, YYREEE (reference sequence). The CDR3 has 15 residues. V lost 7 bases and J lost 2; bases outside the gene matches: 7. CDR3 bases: TGTGCCAGCGGGCGGACAGGGGGAAACACAGATACGCAGTATTTT. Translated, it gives CASGRTGGNTDTQYF.